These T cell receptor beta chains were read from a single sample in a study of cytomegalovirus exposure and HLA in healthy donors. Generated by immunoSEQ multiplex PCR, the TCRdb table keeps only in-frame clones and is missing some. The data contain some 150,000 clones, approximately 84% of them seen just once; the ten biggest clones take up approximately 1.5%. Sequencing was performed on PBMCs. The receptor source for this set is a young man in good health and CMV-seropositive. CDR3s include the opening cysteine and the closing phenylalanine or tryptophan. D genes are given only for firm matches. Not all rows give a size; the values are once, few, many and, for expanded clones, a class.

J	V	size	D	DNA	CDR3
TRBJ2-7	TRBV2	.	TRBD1	TGTGCCACCAGGCCGACAGGGCCCTACGAGCAGTACTTC	CATRPTGPYEQYF
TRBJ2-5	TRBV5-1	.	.	TGCGCCAGCAGCTTGGGAGTTTGGGAGACCCAGTACTTC	CASSLGVWETQYF
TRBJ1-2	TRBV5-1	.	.	TGCGCCAGCAGCTTGGGACAACGCTATGGCTACACCTTC	CASSLGQRYGYTF
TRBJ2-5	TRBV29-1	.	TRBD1	TGCAGCGTTAACGACCTACCGGGGACAGGGGGCGATGTGCAAGAGACCCAGTACTTC	CSVNDLPGTGGDVQETQYF
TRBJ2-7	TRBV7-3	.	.	TGTGCCGGCTCTGATCCCGACAGTATCCCCTACGAGCAGTACTTC	CAGSDPDSIPYEQYF
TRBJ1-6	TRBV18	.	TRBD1	TGTGCCAGCTCACCTGGGACAGGGGGATCACCCCTCCACTTT	CASSPGTGGSPLHF
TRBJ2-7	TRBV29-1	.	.	TGCAGCGTTGTACAGCCGAGCTCCTACGAGCAGTACTTC	CSVVQPSSYEQYF
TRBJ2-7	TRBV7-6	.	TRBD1	TGTGCCAGCAGCTTAGAAAGGGGGCCTTACGAGCAGTACTTC	CASSLERGPYEQYF
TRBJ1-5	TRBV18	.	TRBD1	TGTGCCAGCTCCCCCGGACAGGGCAATCAGCCCCAGCATTTT	CASSPGQGNQPQHF
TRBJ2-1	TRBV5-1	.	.	TGCGCCAGCAGCTTGAATTGGGGGGGGGCGAGTGGCAATGAGCAGTTCTTC	CASSLNWGGASGNEQFF
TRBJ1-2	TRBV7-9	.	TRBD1	TGTGCCAGCAGCCTAGTCATGGGACAGGGGCTCTATGGCTACACCTTC	CASSLVMGQGLYGYTF
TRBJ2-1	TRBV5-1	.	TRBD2	TGCGCCAGCAGCACGGCAGGGACTAGCGGGGCTTTAGAGAATGAGCAGTTCTTC	CASSTAGTSGALENEQFF
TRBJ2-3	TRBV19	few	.	TGTGCCAGTACCCCGGTTGGGGGGAGGACAGATACGCAGTATTTT	CASTPVGGRTDTQYF
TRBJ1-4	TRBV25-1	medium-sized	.	TGTGCCAGCAGCTCAAAGGGGGGGCCGGATGAAAAACTGTTTTTT	CASSSKGGPDEKLFF
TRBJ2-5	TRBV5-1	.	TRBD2	TGCGCCAGCACCCCGAGAGGTAGCGGGAGGGCCCCAGAGACCCAGTACTTC	CASTPRGSGRAPETQYF